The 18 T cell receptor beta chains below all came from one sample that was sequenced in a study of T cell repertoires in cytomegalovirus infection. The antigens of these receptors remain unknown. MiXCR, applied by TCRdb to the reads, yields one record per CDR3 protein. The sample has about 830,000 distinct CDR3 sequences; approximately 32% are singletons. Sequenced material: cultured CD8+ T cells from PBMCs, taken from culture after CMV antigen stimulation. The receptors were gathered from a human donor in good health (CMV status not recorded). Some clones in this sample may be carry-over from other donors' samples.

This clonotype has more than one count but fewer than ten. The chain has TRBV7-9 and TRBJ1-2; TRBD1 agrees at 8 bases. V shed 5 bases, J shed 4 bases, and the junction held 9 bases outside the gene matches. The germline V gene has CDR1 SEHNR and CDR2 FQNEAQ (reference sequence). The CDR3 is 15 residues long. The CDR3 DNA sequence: TGTGCCAGCAGCCCCAAGGGACAGGCGAGCTATGGCTACACCTTC. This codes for CASSPKGQASYGYTF. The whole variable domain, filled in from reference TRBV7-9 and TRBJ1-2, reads DTGVSQNPRHKITKRGQNVTFRCDPISEHNRLYWYRQTLGQGPEFLTYFQNEAQLEKSRLLSDRFSAERPKGSFSTLEIQRTEQGDSAMYLCASSPKGQASYGYTFGSGTRLTVV.

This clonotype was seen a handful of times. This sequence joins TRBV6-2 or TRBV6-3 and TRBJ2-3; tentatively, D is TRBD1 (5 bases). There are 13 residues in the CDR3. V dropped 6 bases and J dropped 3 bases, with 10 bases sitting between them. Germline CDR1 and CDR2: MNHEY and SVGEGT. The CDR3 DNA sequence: TGTGCCAGCAGCTCCCGACAGACAGATACGCAGTATTTT. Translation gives CASSSRQTDTQYF.

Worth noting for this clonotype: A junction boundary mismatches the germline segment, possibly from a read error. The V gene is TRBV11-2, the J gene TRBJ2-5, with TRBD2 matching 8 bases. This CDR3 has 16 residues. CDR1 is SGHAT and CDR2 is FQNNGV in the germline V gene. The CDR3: CARSLDPGGGQETQYF. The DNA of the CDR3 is TGTGCCAGAAGCTTAGATCCCGGGGGGGGCCAAGAGACCCAGTACTTC.

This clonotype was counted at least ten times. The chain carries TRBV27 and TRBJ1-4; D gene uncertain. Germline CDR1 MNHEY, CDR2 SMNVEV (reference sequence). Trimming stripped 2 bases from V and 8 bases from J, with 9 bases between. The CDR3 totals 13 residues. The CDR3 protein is CASSLGLEEKLFF. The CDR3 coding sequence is TGTGCCAGCAGTTTAGGACTAGAAGAAAAACTGTTTTTT. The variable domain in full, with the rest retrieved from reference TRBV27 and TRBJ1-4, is EAQVTQNPRYLITVTGKKLTVTCSQNMNHEYMSWYRQDPGLGLRQIYYSMNVEVTDKGDVPEGYKVSRKEKRNFPLILESPSPNQTSLYFCASSLGLEEKLFFGSGTQLSVL.

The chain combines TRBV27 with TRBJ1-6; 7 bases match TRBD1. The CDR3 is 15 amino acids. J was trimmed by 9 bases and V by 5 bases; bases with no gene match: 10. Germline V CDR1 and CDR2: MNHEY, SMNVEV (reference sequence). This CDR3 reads CASSPGRGRFSPLHF. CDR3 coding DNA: TGTGCCAGCAGTCCGGGTAGGGGGCGCTTTTCACCCCTCCACTTT.

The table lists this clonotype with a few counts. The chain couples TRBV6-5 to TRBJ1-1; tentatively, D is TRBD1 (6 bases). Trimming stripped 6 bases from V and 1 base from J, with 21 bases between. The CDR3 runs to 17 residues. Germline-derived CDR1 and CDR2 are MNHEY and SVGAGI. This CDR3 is CASRGGVYVRTNTEAFF. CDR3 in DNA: TGTGCCAGCAGAGGGGGAGTCTACGTTAGGACGAACACTGAAGCTTTCTTT.

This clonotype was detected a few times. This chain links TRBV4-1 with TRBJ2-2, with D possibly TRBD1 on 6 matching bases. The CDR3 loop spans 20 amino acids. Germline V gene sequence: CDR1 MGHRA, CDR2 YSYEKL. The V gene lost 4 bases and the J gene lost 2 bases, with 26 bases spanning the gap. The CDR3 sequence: CASSLQFFPYRDTNTGELFF. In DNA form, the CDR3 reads TGCGCCAGCAGCCTTCAGTTTTTCCCTTACCGGGACACCAACACCGGGGAGCTGTTTTTT.

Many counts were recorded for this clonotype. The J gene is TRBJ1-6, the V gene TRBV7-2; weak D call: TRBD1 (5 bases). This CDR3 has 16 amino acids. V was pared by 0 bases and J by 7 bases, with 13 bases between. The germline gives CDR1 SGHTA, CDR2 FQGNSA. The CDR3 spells CASSLAEGYTNSPLHF. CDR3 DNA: TGTGCCAGCAGCTTAGCGGAGGGGTATACGAATTCACCCCTCCACTTT.

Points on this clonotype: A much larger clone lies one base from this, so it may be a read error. As DNA, the CDR3 is TGTGCCAACATCCCAGGAGCGGAAACACAAGAGACCCAGTACTTC. It translates to CANIPGAETQETQYF. V is TRBV7-8 and J is TRBJ2-5, with D perhaps TRBD2 (5 bases). The germline V gene has CDR1 SGHVS and CDR2 FQNEAQ. There are 15 residues in the CDR3. V lost 10 bases, J lost 2 bases, and 20 bases lay in between.

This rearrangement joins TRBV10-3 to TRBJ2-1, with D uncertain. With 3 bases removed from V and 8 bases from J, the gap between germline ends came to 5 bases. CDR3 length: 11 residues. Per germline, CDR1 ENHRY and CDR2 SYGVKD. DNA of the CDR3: TGTGCCATCAGTGATATGTATGAGCAGTTCTTC. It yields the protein CAISDMYEQFF.

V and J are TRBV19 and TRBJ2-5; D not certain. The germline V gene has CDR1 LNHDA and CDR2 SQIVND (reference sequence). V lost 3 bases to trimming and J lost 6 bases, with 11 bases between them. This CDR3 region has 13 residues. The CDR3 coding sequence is TGTGCCAGTAGTATCGTCCCAAGGCAGACCCAGTACTTC. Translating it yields CASSIVPRQTQYF. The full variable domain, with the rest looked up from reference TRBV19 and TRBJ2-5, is DGGITQSPKYLFRKEGQNVTLSCEQNLNHDAMYWYRQDPGQGLRLIYYSQIVNDFQKGDIAEGYSVSREKKESFPLTVTSAQKNPTAFYLCASSIVPRQTQYFGPGTRLLVL.

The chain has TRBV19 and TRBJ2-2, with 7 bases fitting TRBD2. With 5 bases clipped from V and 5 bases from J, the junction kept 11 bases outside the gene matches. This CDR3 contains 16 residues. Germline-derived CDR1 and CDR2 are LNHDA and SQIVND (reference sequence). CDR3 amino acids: CASSLRRVGGTGELFF. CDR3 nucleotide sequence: TGTGCCAGTAGTCTTCGGCGGGTCGGGGGGACCGGGGAGCTGTTTTTT.

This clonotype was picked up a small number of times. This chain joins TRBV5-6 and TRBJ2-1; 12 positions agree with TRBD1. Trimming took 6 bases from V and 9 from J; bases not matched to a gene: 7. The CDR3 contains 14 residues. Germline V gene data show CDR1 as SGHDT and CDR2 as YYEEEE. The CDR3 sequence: CASIPGQGALEQFF. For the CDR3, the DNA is TGTGCCAGCATCCCGGGACAGGGGGCACTTGAGCAGTTCTTC.

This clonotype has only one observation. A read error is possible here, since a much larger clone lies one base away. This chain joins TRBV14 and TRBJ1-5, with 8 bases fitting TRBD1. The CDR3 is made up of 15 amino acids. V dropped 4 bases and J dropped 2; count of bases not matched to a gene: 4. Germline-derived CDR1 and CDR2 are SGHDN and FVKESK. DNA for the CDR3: TGTGCCAGCAGCCGGACAGGGAATGGCAATCAGCCCCAGCATTTT. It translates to CASSRTGNGNQPQHF.

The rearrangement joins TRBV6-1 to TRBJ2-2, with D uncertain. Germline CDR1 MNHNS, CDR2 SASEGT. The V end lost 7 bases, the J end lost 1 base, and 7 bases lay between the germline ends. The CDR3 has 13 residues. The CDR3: CASKTVNTGELFF. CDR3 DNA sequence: TGTGCCAGCAAGACTGTGAACACCGGGGAGCTGTTTTTT.

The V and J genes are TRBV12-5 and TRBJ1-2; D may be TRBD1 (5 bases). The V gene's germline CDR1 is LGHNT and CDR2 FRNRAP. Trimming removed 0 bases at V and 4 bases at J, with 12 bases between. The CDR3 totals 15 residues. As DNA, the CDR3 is TGTGCTAGTGGTTTGGTTCCAGGCCAGGGCTATGGCTACACCTTC. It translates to CASGLVPGQGYGYTF.

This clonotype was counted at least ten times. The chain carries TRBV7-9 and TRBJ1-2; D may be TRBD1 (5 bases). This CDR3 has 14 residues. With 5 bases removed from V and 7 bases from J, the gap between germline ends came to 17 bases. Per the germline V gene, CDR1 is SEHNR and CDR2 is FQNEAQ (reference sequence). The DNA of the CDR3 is TGTGCCAGCAGCACTAGCGCGGGACGCTTTGGCTACACCTTC. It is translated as CASSTSAGRFGYTF.

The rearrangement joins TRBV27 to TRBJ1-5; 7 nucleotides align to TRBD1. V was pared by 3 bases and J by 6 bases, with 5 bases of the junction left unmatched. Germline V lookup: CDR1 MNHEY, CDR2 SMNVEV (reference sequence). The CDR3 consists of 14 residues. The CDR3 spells CASSFDAGGQPQHF. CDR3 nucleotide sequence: TGTGCCAGCAGTTTTGATGCAGGGGGTCAGCCCCAGCATTTT.